These T cell receptor beta chains were read from a single sample in a study of siplizumab effects on memory and regulatory T cells. Only in-frame clones appear in the TCRdb table, and some are missing; sequencing was by immunoSEQ multiplex PCR. This sample has 94,000 or so clones, with around 95% found just once. Sample: naive CD4+ T cells sorted from blood. All receptors derive from a human donor in good health. Both conserved end residues are part of each CDR3. A D gene is named only where the DNA matches it firmly. The size entry is marked missing in some rows and otherwise reads once, few, many or a size class.

j_call | clone_size | d_call | v_call | cdr3_aa | cdr3_nt
TRBJ2-1 | - | - | TRBV2 | CASSESVMGEQFF | TGTGCCAGCAGTGAATCCGTTATGGGTGAGCAGTTCTTC
TRBJ1-2 | - | - | TRBV19 | CASSITGGYTF | TGTGCCAGTAGTATAACGGGTGGCTACACCTTC
TRBJ2-3 | once | TRBD1 | TRBV19 | CASSTGQGMGTQYF | TGTGCCAGTAGTACTGGACAGGGGATGGGTACGCAGTATTTT
TRBJ2-2 | - | - | TRBV19 | CASSILDRNTGELFF | TGTGCCAGTAGTATCCTTGACAGGAACACCGGGGAGCTGTTTTTT
TRBJ1-5 | - | - | TRBV27 | CASTQRGGNQPQHF | TGTGCCAGCACCCAGAGGGGAGGAAATCAGCCCCAGCATTTT
TRBJ1-4 | - | - | TRBV30 | CAWSYGPNEKLFF | TGTGCCTGGAGTTATGGCCCTAATGAAAAACTGTTTTTT
TRBJ1-5 | once | TRBD1 | TRBV28 | CASRSTGGAFQPQHF | TGTGCCAGCAGGTCAACAGGGGGCGCGTTTCAGCCCCAGCATTTT
TRBJ1-1 | - | - | TRBV27 | CASSQEQGPGAFF | TGTGCCAGCAGTCAAGAACAGGGTCCAGGGGCTTTCTTT
TRBJ2-7 | - | TRBD1 | TRBV18 | CASSPLHGQGAFEQYF | TGTGCCAGCTCACCACTCCATGGACAGGGGGCTTTCGAGCAGTACTTC
TRBJ2-5 | - | TRBD1 | TRBV4-1 | CASSREQGASETQYF | TGCGCCAGCAGCCGCGAACAGGGGGCGTCAGAGACCCAGTACTTC
TRBJ1-2 | - | - | TRBV30 | CAWSRVNYGYTF | TGTGCCTGGTCCCGCGTTAACTATGGCTACACCTTC
TRBJ2-4 | - | - | TRBV6-5 | CASSYRIQGKNIQYF | TGTGCCAGCAGTTACCGTATACAGGGAAAAAACATTCAGTACTTC
TRBJ2-1 | - | - | TRBV18 | CASSPPMDHNEQFF | TGTGCCAGCTCACCACCTATGGATCACAATGAGCAGTTCTTC
TRBJ1-5 | - | - | TRBV18 | CASSPFQDDQPQHF | TGTGCCAGCTCACCATTCCAAGACGATCAGCCCCAGCATTTT
TRBJ1-2 | - | TRBD1 | TRBV6-6 | CASSYLGQGDYGYTF | TGTGCCAGCAGTTACCTCGGACAGGGGGACTATGGCTACACCTTC
TRBJ1-6 | - | TRBD1 | TRBV5-1 | CASSLLDRGLNSPLHF | TGCGCCAGCAGCTTGCTCGACAGGGGCCTTAATTCACCCCTCCACTTT
TRBJ1-6 | - | - | TRBV6-5 | CASSETFGSPLHF | TGTGCCAGCAGTGAGACGTTTGGCTCACCCCTCCACTTT
TRBJ1-1 | - | - | TRBV5-4 | CASSNDSMNTEAFF | TGTGCCAGCAGCAATGACAGTATGAACACTGAAGCTTTCTTT
TRBJ2-5 | - | - | TRBV2 | CASREETQYF | TGTGCCAGCAGAGAGGAGACCCAGTACTTC
TRBJ1-4 | - | - | TRBV2 | CASSERGQARLFF | TGTGCCAGCAGTGAACGGGGTCAGGCTAGGCTGTTTTTT
TRBJ2-2 | - | TRBD1 | TRBV5-5 | CASILGRGLDTGELFF | TGTGCCTCAATACTAGGAAGGGGGCTGGACACCGGGGAGCTGTTTTTT
TRBJ2-3 | - | - | TRBV7-3 | CASSLSRDTDTQYF | TGTGCCAGCAGCTTAAGTAGAGACACAGATACGCAGTATTTT
TRBJ1-1 | - | TRBD1 | TRBV5-6 | CASSGSTGGVTEAFF | TGTGCCAGCAGCGGATCGACAGGGGGCGTCACTGAAGCTTTCTTT
TRBJ2-1 | once | - | TRBV9 | CASSVGLLNEQFF | TGTGCCAGCAGCGTAGGACTATTGAATGAGCAGTTCTTC
TRBJ2-1 | once | - | TRBV5-1 | CASRLLALNYNEQFF | TGCGCCAGCAGACTACTAGCCCTAAACTACAATGAGCAGTTCTTC
TRBJ2-3 | - | TRBD1 | TRBV5-1 | CASSLQGTGWEDTQYF | TGCGCCAGCAGCCTCCAGGGGACAGGGTGGGAAGATACGCAGTATTTT
TRBJ2-5 | - | - | TRBV1 | CTSSQEEMTGTQETQYF | TGCACCAGCAGCCAAGAAGAGATGACAGGGACCCAAGAGACCCAGTACTTC